This entry lists 4 T cell receptor beta chains sequenced from one sample in a study of Tregs in tolerant kidney transplant recipients. Repertoires were generated with immunoSEQ multiplex PCR, while TCRdb's copy carries only in-frame clones and drops some. Of about 100,000 clones listed, around 87% are singletons. Sequenced here: CD4+ T cells from blood, sampled before the transplant. These receptors were taken from a human donor who received a combined kidney and bone marrow transplant.

The chain employs TRBV7-8 and TRBJ1-3; 7 nucleotides agree with TRBD1. J gave up 0 bases and V 5 bases, and 10 bases lay outside the gene matches. Germline V gives CDR1 SGHVS, CDR2 FQNEAQ. The CDR3 sequence is 17 residues long. DNA of the CDR3: TGTGCCAGCAGCCCGACTCCAAGGACAGGCTCTGGAAACACCATATATTTT. Its protein is CASSPTPRTGSGNTIYF.

This chain joins TRBV7-7 and TRBJ2-2, with 8 bases identical to TRBD2. This CDR3 has 18 residues. Trimming at V came to 5 bases and at J to 5 bases, leaving 16 bases not matched to a gene. Germline V gene sequence: CDR1 SSHAT, CDR2 FNYEAQ (reference sequence). The CDR3 protein is CASSPAFGRGGKTGELFF. Written as DNA, the CDR3 is TGTGCCAGCAGCCCTGCTTTCGGGAGGGGAGGCAAGACCGGGGAGCTGTTTTTT. The whole variable domain, filled in from reference TRBV7-7 and TRBJ2-2, reads GAGVSQSPRYKVTKRGQDVTLRCDPISSHATLYWYQQALGQGPEFLTYFNYEAQPDKSGLPSDRFSAERPEGSISTLTIQRTEQRDSAMYRCASSPAFGRGGKTGELFFGEGSRLTVL.

The chain links TRBV6-5 to TRBJ1-2; TRBD1 is a possible D gene (5 bases). CDR1 is MNHEY, CDR2 SVGAGI, per germline. CDR3 size: 14 residues. Trimming left V 0 bases short and J 5 bases short, with 10 bases between. CDR3 coding DNA: TGTGCCAGCAGTTACTCGGGGGGGATATATGGCTACACCTTC. Protein product: CASSYSGGIYGYTF.

CDR3 sequence: CASSVARRGRFTEAFF. The CDR3 DNA sequence: TGTGCCAGCAGCGTAGCTAGGAGGGGGCGCTTCACTGAAGCTTTCTTT. The rearrangement links TRBV9 to TRBJ1-1; 7 positions agree with TRBD1. Losses at the gene ends were 0 bases for V and 4 bases for J; bases not matched to a gene: 9. The CDR3 spans 16 residues. Germline V gene lookup returns CDR1 SGDLS and CDR2 YYNGEE.